Listed below are T cell receptor beta chains from one sample, sequenced in a study of blood T cell repertoires in COVID-19. Clones were sequenced by immunoSEQ multiplex PCR, and TCRdb holds only the in-frame ones, with some missing. Of about 86,000 clones in the sample, approximately 80% are singletons; the top ten hold roughly 30%. The sample comprised peripheral blood. The receptors originated from a woman at least 80 years old with active or convalescent COVID-19. The CDR3 runs from the conserved cysteine through the conserved F or W.

TRBJ2-7 TRBV6-2/TRBV6-3 CASSYPDGGGTREQYF
TRBJ2-3 TRBV7-2 CASSLAPGSNTQYF
TRBJ1-5 TRBV19 CASSVMREQPQHF
TRBJ1-4 TRBV7-2 CASSPGQATNEKLFF
TRBJ1-2 TRBV28 CASRLGLINYGYTF
TRBJ2-7 TRBV5-4 CASSGSGVNPLEQYF
TRBJ2-1 TRBV11-2 CASSQGQANEQFF
TRBJ1-1 TRBV12-5 CASDTRQGNTEAFF
TRBJ2-3 TRBV29-1 CSVSAGGRADTQYF
TRBJ2-5 TRBV7-3 CASSLSSPETQYF
TRBJ1-4 TRBV5-4 CASRPTAGREKLFF
TRBJ1-6 TRBV5-1 CASSMDGDNSPLHF
TRBJ1-6 TRBV19 CASSIGEGARSPLHF
TRBJ2-4 TRBV20-1 CSASWREGAKNIQYF
TRBJ1-6 TRBV28 CASSTGQDNSPLHF
TRBJ2-1 TRBV18 CASSPGQGSYNEQFF
TRBJ1-3 TRBV19 CASNNRGDFSGNTIYF
TRBJ1-5 TRBV6-5 CASSYRQGAGNQPQHF
TRBJ1-3 TRBV19 CASGLYSSGNTIYF
TRBJ1-2 TRBV21-1 CASSKVRMRGGYTF